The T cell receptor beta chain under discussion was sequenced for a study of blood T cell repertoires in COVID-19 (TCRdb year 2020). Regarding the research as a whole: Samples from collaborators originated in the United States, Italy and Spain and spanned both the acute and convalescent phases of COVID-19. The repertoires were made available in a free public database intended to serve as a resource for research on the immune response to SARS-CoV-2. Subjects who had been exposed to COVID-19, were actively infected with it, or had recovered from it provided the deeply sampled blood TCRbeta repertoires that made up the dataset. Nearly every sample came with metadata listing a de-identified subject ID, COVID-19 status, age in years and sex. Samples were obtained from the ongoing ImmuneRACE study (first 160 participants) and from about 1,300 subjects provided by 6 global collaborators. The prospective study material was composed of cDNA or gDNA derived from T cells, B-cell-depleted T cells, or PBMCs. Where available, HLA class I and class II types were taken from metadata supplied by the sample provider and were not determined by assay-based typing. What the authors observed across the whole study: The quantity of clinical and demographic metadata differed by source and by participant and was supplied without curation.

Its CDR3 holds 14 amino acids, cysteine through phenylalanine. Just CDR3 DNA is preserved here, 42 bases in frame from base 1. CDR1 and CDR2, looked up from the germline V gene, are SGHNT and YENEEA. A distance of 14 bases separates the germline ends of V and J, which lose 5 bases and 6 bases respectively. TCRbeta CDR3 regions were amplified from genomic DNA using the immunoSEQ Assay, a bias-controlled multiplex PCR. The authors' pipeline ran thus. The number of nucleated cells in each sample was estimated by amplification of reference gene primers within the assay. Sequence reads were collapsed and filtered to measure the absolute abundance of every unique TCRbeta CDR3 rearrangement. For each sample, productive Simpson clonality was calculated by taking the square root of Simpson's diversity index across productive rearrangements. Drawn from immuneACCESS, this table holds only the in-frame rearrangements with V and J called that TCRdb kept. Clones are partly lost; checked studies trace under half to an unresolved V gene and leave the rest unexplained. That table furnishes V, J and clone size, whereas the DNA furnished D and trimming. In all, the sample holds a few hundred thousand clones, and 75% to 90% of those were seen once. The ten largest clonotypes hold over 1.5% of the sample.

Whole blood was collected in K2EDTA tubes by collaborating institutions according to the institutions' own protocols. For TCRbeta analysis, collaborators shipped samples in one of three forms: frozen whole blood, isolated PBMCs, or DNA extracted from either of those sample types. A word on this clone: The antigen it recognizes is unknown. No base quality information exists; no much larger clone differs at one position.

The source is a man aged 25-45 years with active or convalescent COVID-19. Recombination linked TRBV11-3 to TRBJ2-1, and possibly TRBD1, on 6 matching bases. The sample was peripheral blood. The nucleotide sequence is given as TGTGCCAGCAGCCAACAGGGAGTACGCAATGAGCAGTTCTTC. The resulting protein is CASSQQGVRNEQFF. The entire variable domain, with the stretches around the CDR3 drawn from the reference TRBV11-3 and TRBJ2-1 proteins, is EAGVVQSPRYKIIEKKQPVAFWCNPISGHNTLYWYLQNLGQGPELLIRYENEEAVDDSQLPKDRFSAERLKGVDSTLKIQPAELGDSAVYLCASSQQGVRNEQFFGPGTRLTVL.